The 27 T cell receptor beta chains listed next were all sequenced from one sample in a study of blood T cell repertoires in COVID-19. Only in-frame clones appear in the TCRdb table, and some are missing; sequencing was by immunoSEQ multiplex PCR. Of 150,000 to 200,000 clones in the sample, about 80% are singletons; the top ten hold 7%. The sample taken for sequencing was peripheral blood. These receptors all stem from a middle-aged woman with COVID-19, enrolled during active disease.

The rearrangement joins TRBV24-1 to TRBJ2-1; 15 bases are a match to TRBD2. CDR3 size: 15 residues. V was clipped by 5 bases and J by 7 bases; unmatched bases: 2. The germline CDR1 and CDR2 sequences are KGHDR and SFDVKD. In DNA form, the CDR3 reads TGTGCCACCAGTGCTGGGACTAGCGGGAGGAATGAGCAGTTCTTC. Its translation: CATSAGTSGRNEQFF.

The chain uses TRBV23-1 and TRBJ1-2; 7 positions agree with TRBD1. TRBV23-1 is labeled an ORF, and its function is uncertain. The CDR3 length is 15 residues. The V segment lost 8 bases and the J segment 0 bases; nucleotides outside the gene matches: 9. Written as DNA, the CDR3 is TGCGCCAGCCTACGAGACAGGGAAACTAACTATGGCTACACCTTC. It translates to CASLRDRETNYGYTF.

The rearrangement links TRBV5-1 to TRBJ2-3, with D perhaps matching TRBD2 (5 bases). Germline assignment: CDR1 SGHRS and CDR2 YFSETQ. Trimming shortened V by 2 bases and J by 5 bases, and 12 bases separated the two germline ends. The length of the CDR3 is 14 residues. The CDR3 DNA reads TGCGCCAGCAGCTTTAGGGAGTTTGAAGATACGCAGTATTTT. Amino acid sequence: CASSFREFEDTQYF.

This clone is a singleton in its sample. The chain links TRBV18 to TRBJ1-6; D is perhaps TRBD1 (5 bases). CDR1 KGHSH and CDR2 LQKENI come from the germline V gene. The CDR3 spans 15 residues. Trimming stripped 0 bases from V and 7 bases from J, with 10 bases between. In DNA, the CDR3 is TGTGCCAGCTCACCACCGTCAGGGCGGAATTCACCCCTCCACTTT. Protein product: CASSPPSGRNSPLHF.

This sequence joins TRBV5-1 and TRBJ2-1; 9 bases fit TRBD2. CDR3 length: 18 residues. Germline CDR1 SGHRS, CDR2 YFSETQ. After removal of 5 bases from V and 4 bases from J, the junction contained 16 bases not matched to a gene. The CDR3 DNA follows: TGCGCCAGCAGTTCCACCGGGGCGGGAGGGCCGCGGTACAATGAGCAGTTCTTC. Its translation is CASSSTGAGGPRYNEQFF.

The chain combines TRBV5-1 with TRBJ1-1, with 7 bases matching TRBD1. Germline V gene data show CDR1 as SGHRS and CDR2 as YFSETQ. Trimming at V came to 4 bases and at J to 4 bases, leaving 10 bases not matched to a gene. The CDR3 extends over 15 amino acids. CDR3 nucleotide sequence: TGCGCCAGCAGCGGCTTCCAGGGGGTTGGCACTGAAGCTTTCTTT. This encodes CASSGFQGVGTEAFF.

This chain links TRBV7-6 with TRBJ2-1; D remains ambiguous. V was cut by 8 bases and J by 0 bases, with 5 bases left in between. CDR3 length: 12 residues. The germline V gene encodes CDR1 SGHVS and CDR2 FNYEAQ. The CDR3 region is CASSYSYNEQFF. CDR3 nucleotide sequence: TGTGCCAGCTCCTACTCCTACAATGAGCAGTTCTTC.

The chain uses TRBV7-8 and TRBJ2-2; tentative D call: TRBD2 (6 bases). This CDR3 spans 14 amino acids. The ends were cut back, 3 bases at V and 4 bases at J, with 9 bases in the middle. In germline, CDR1 is SGHVS, CDR2 FQNEAQ. The CDR3 nucleotides read TGTGCCAGCAGCTTCACGGGGGTCACCGGGGAGCTGTTTTTT. It encodes CASSFTGVTGELFF. Drawing the rest from reference TRBV7-8 and TRBJ2-2, the complete variable domain is GAGVSQSPRYKVAKRGQDVALRCDPISGHVSLFWYQQALGQGPEFLTYFQNEAQLDKSGLPSDRFFAERPEGSVSTLKIQRTQQEDSAVYLCASSFTGVTGELFFGEGSRLTVL.

The CDR3 here is CASRDQGDRGQPQHF. DNA for the CDR3: TGTGCCAGTAGGGACCAAGGGGATCGAGGTCAGCCCCAGCATTTT. The V gene is TRBV19, the J gene TRBJ1-5, with D possibly matching TRBD1 (5 bases). Trimming removed 6 bases from V and 6 bases from J, with 18 bases in between. Germline assignment: CDR1 LNHDA and CDR2 SQIVND (reference sequence). The CDR3 runs to 15 residues.

The sample holds a few counts of this clone. J is TRBJ1-4 and V is TRBV7-8; possible D gene TRBD1, 6 bases. The germline V gene encodes CDR1 SGHVS and CDR2 FQNEAQ. V lost 3 bases and J lost 10, with 12 bases in between. There are 13 residues in the CDR3. The CDR3: CASSLPGDRKLFF. In nucleotides, the CDR3 is TGTGCCAGCAGCTTGCCAGGGGACCGAAAACTGTTTTTT.

This clone was observed at least ten times. This chain uses TRBV3-1 (or the pseudogene TRBV3-2) with TRBJ2-2, with D unresolved. The CDR3 runs to 16 residues. Trimming pared 0 bases from V and 3 bases from J, leaving 11 bases between. Germline loops: CDR1 LGHDT, CDR2 YNNKEL (reference sequence). CDR3 loop: CASSQDPEKDTGELFF. CDR3 nucleotides: TGTGCCAGCAGCCAAGATCCCGAGAAAGACACCGGGGAGCTGTTTTTT.

V usage is TRBV11-2 and J usage is TRBJ1-6; 10 bases agree with TRBD1. Losses at the gene ends were 5 bases for V and 9 bases for J; bases not matched to a gene: 7. The CDR3 runs 15 residues. CDR1 SGHAT and CDR2 FQNNGV come from the germline V gene. The CDR3, as DNA: TGTGCCAGCAGCCCCCAGACAGGGGGCCTTTCACCCCTCCACTTT. Translated, it gives CASSPQTGGLSPLHF.

This rearrangement joins TRBV12-3 or TRBV12-4 to TRBJ2-7; D remains ambiguous. The CDR3 runs to 12 residues. V lost 7 bases to trimming and J lost 7 bases, with 14 bases between them. The CDR3 DNA sequence: TGTGCCAGCACCTTGAATATAGCTGAGCAGTACTTC. Translated, it gives CASTLNIAEQYF.

The chain employs TRBV4-2 and TRBJ2-1; 10 bases align to TRBD2. CDR1 is LGHNA and CDR2 is YNFKEQ in the germline V gene. V lost 5 bases to trimming and J lost 9 bases; unmatched junction nucleotides: 13. This CDR3 has 16 amino acids. The CDR3 nucleotides are TGTGCCAGCAGCTCACAGACGGCTAGCGGGAGTTCTGAGCAGTTCTTC. Translating it yields CASSSQTASGSSEQFF.

This chain uses TRBV19 with TRBJ1-3; 7 nucleotides match TRBD1. V trimming: 4 bases; J trimming: 7 bases; junction bases outside the gene matches: 10. This CDR3 has 15 residues. Germline CDR1 and CDR2: LNHDA and SQIVND (reference sequence). CDR3 coding DNA: TGTGCCAGTAGTACCCAAATCGACAGGGTGAACACCATATATTTT. This sequence encodes CASSTQIDRVNTIYF.

The chain uses TRBV5-1 and TRBJ2-5; possibly TRBD1 for D (6 bases). Germline V CDR1 and CDR2: SGHRS, YFSETQ. The length of the CDR3 is 15 residues. V gave up 6 bases and J gave up 3 bases, with 18 bases separating them. The CDR3 is CASKPRTAPKETQYF. As DNA, the CDR3 is TGCGCCAGCAAACCGAGGACAGCACCTAAAGAGACCCAGTACTTC. Full variable domain (outside the CDR3, taken from reference TRBV5-1 and TRBJ2-5): KAGVTQTPRYLIKTRGQQVTLSCSPISGHRSVSWYQQTPGQGLQFLFEYFSETQRNKGNFPGRFSGRQFSNSRSEMNVSTLELGDSALYLCASKPRTAPKETQYFGPGTRLLVL.

By proportion, this clone is medium-sized. The DNA for the CDR3 is TGTGCCAGCAGCCAAGACCAATGGCAAGGGGCGGTAAACTATGGCTACACCTTC. It yields the protein CASSQDQWQGAVNYGYTF. The chain is built from TRBV4-2 and TRBJ1-2, with D tentatively TRBD1 (5 bases). Germline CDR1 and CDR2: LGHNA and YNFKEQ. V was cut by 0 bases and J by 2 bases, with 19 bases left in between. This CDR3 has 18 residues.

V usage is TRBV10-2 and J usage is TRBJ1-2, with 7 bases fitting TRBD1. The CDR3 contains 15 residues. Germline loops: CDR1 WSHSY, CDR2 SAAADI. Losses at the gene ends were 4 bases for V and 8 bases for J; bases not matched to a gene: 13. Here the CDR3 DNA reads TGCGCCAGCAGTGTACGTGACAGGGAATTCTGGGGCTACACCTTC. It encodes CASSVRDREFWGYTF.

This clone was seen only once. This chain joins TRBV19 and TRBJ1-1; D is undetermined. V was pared by 6 bases and J by 4 bases, with 9 bases between. This CDR3 region has 12 residues. From germline, CDR1 is LNHDA and CDR2 SQIVND (reference sequence). The CDR3 spells CASRYGGTEAFF. CDR3 nucleotides: TGTGCCAGTAGGTACGGTGGCACTGAAGCTTTCTTT.

The chain combines TRBV30 with TRBJ1-2, with D perhaps TRBD1 (5 bases). Between the trimmed V and J ends, which lost 0 bases and 4 bases, there was a span of 9 bases. The CDR3 length is 13 residues. From germline, CDR1 is GTSNPN and CDR2 SVGIG (reference sequence). The CDR3, as DNA: TGTGCCTGGAGTGTAGGCACAGGCTATGGCTACACCTTC. Translation gives CAWSVGTGYGYTF. Drawing the rest from reference TRBV30 and TRBJ1-2, the complete variable domain is SQTIHQWPATLVQPVGSPLSLECTVEGTSNPNLYWYRQAAGRGLQLLFYSVGIGQISSEVPQNLSASRPQDRQFILSSKKLLLSDSGFYLCAWSVGTGYGYTFGSGTRLTVV.

A remark on this clone: This could be a read error, since a much larger clone is one nucleotide away. The gene calls are TRBV7-3 and TRBJ2-3; 7 bases are shared with TRBD2. Germline V CDR1 and CDR2: SGHTA, FQGTGA. After removal of 0 bases from V and 0 bases from J, the junction contained 0 bases not matched to a gene. CDR3 length: 15 amino acids. The CDR3 loop is CASSLTGGSTDTQYF. The CDR3, as DNA: TGTGCCAGCAGCTTAACGGGGGGGAGCACAGATACGCAGTATTTT.

J is TRBJ2-2 and V is TRBV13, with D perhaps matching TRBD2 (5 bases). Trimming shortened V by 5 bases and J by 0 bases, and 10 bases separated the two germline ends. The CDR3 sequence is 15 residues long. Germline V gene sequence: CDR1 PRHDT, CDR2 FYEKMQ (reference sequence). CDR3 nucleotides: TGTGCCAGCAGCGGTAGCGTAACGAACACCGGGGAGCTGTTTTTT. This codes for CASSGSVTNTGELFF.

The chain links TRBV7-8 to TRBJ2-5, with 9 nucleotides matching TRBD1. CDR1 is SGHVS, CDR2 FQNEAQ, per germline. The J segment lost 3 bases and the V segment lost 4 bases, leaving 18 bases of the junction unmatched. The CDR3 is 19 residues long. CDR3 sequence (DNA): TGTGCCAGCAGCTCCCTCGACCAAGAAACAGGGGGCGCAGAAGAGACCCAGTACTTC. It is translated as CASSSLDQETGGAEETQYF.

V is TRBV9 and J is TRBJ1-4; 7 positions match TRBD1. J was trimmed by 3 bases and V by 4 bases; bases with no gene match: 6. This CDR3 contains 15 residues. Germline V lookup: CDR1 SGDLS, CDR2 YYNGEE. Here the CDR3 reads CASSTQTGPNEKLFF. The CDR3 region has the DNA TGTGCCAGCAGCACCCAGACAGGGCCTAATGAAAAACTGTTTTTT.

Only one count was recorded for this clone. The chain recombines TRBV30 with TRBJ2-7; a possible D gene is TRBD2 (5 bases). The germline gives CDR1 GTSNPN, CDR2 SVGIG (reference sequence). The CDR3 length is 13 residues. The V and J ends lost 0 bases and 7 bases respectively, with 13 bases between them. The CDR3 region has the DNA TGTGCCTGGAGTGTTTGGCTAGCACGAGAGCAGTACTTC. Protein product: CAWSVWLAREQYF.

The rearrangement links TRBV27 to TRBJ2-7, with 9 bases identical to TRBD1. Germline V lookup: CDR1 MNHEY, CDR2 SMNVEV (reference sequence). The length of the CDR3 is 14 residues. The trim removed 6 bases at V and 5 bases at J, leaving 8 bases unmatched. CDR3 in DNA: TGTGCCAGCAGCCGCGGGACAGGGCTGAACGAGCAGTACTTC. Protein product: CASSRGTGLNEQYF.

The J gene is TRBJ1-4, the V gene TRBV2; 7 bases map to TRBD1. Germline-derived CDR1 and CDR2 are SNHLY and FYNNEI. V lost 6 bases and J lost 5; bases outside the gene matches: 3. The CDR3 is 13 residues long. CDR3 nucleotides: TGTGCCAGCAGGGGACAGTTGAATGAAAAACTGTTTTTT. It specifies CASRGQLNEKLFF.